This entry lists 28 T cell receptor beta chains sequenced from one sample in a study of cytomegalovirus exposure and HLA in healthy donors. PCR amplification relied on 60 Vbeta primers (plus 13 Jbeta primers). Assay: immunoSEQ multiplex PCR; the TCRdb copy retains only in-frame clones and omits some. The sample consists of around 150,000 clones, around 75% of them appearing once. Sequenced input: PBMCs. The origin of the receptors is a human donor in good health.

The rearrangement uses TRBV7-2 and TRBJ2-4; TRBD1 aligns across 9 bases. V was pared by 7 bases and J by 7 bases, with 11 bases of the junction left unmatched. This CDR3 is 15 amino acids long. Germline values: CDR1 SGHTA, CDR2 FQGNSA. In nucleotides, the CDR3 is TGTGCCAGCACCAGACCGGGACAGGGATTTAACATTCAGTACTTC. Translation gives CASTRPGQGFNIQYF. Full variable domain (remainder filled in from reference TRBV7-2 and TRBJ2-4): GAGVSQSPSNKVTEKGKDVELRCDPISGHTALYWYRQSLGQGLEFLIYFQGNSAPDKSGLPSDRFSAERTGGSVSTLTIQRTQQEDSAVYLCASTRPGQGFNIQYFGAGTRLSVL.

The chain recombines TRBV7-8 with TRBJ2-5; 8 nucleotides agree with TRBD2. CDR3 size: 16 residues. Losses at the gene ends were 5 bases for V and 2 bases for J; bases not matched to a gene: 10. The germline CDR1 and CDR2 sequences are SGHVS and FQNEAQ. CDR3 sequence: CASSRWAGGIQETQYF. The DNA for the CDR3 is TGTGCCAGCAGCCGGTGGGCGGGGGGTATACAAGAGACCCAGTACTTC.

The chain combines TRBV15 with TRBJ2-5; TRBD2 matches at 14 bases. The CDR3 has 16 amino acids. Trimming at V came to 2 bases and at J to 8 bases, leaving 7 bases not matched to a gene. Per germline, CDR1 LNHNV and CDR2 YYDKDF (reference sequence). The DNA for the CDR3 is TGTGCCACCAGCAGATCACCGACTAGCGGGGGGGTTACCCAGTACTTC. This gives the protein CATSRSPTSGGVTQYF.

This rearrangement joins TRBV4-2 to TRBJ2-1, with 10 bases matching TRBD2. With V trimmed by 0 bases and J by 6 bases, 8 bases remained unmatched. This CDR3 region has 17 residues. CDR1 and CDR2 (germline): LGHNA, YNFKEQ. The CDR3 bases are TGTGCCAGCAGCCAAGAGGCGAGGGGGACTAGCGCCAATGAGCAGTTCTTC. Translation gives CASSQEARGTSANEQFF.

The chain has TRBV9 and TRBJ2-1, with 8 bases fitting TRBD2. The CDR3 runs to 16 residues. Germline values: CDR1 SGDLS, CDR2 YYNGEE. J gave up 4 bases and V 9 bases, and 15 bases lay outside the gene matches. The CDR3 is CATTIGAGGTYNEQFF. The CDR3, as DNA: TGTGCCACCACCATTGGGGCGGGAGGTACATACAATGAGCAGTTCTTC.

This chain links TRBV4-3 with TRBJ2-7, with D tentatively TRBD2 (6 bases). The CDR3 runs 19 residues. Between the trimmed V and J ends, which lost 0 bases and 4 bases, there was a span of 25 bases. CDR1 and CDR2 from the germline V gene are LGHNA and YSLEER. CDR3 sequence reads: CASSQDNLMGGGVVYEQYF. CDR3 bases: TGCGCCAGCAGCCAAGATAATTTGATGGGGGGTGGGGTTGTGTACGAGCAGTACTTC.

The chain is built from TRBV11-2 and TRBJ2-1; D unclear. The germline gives CDR1 SGHAT, CDR2 FQNNGV. This CDR3 is built from 16 residues. Trimming removed 2 bases from V and 0 bases from J, with 11 bases in between. CDR3 DNA sequence: TGTGCCAGCAGCTTACTAGTAGGTGTCTCCTACAATGAGCAGTTCTTC. This gives the protein CASSLLVGVSYNEQFF.

The chain combines TRBV28 with TRBJ2-7; 7 bases agree with TRBD1. The ends lost 6 bases at V and 4 bases at J; junction bases unmatched: 12. The V gene's germline CDR1 is MDHEN and CDR2 SYDVKM. The CDR3 consists of 15 residues. CDR3 nucleotides: TGTGCCAGCAGCTCGCGAGACAGGGCGACGTACGAGCAGTACTTC. Its protein is CASSSRDRATYEQYF. Full variable domain (rest looked up from reference TRBV28 and TRBJ2-7): DVKVTQSSRYLVKRTGEKVFLECVQDMDHENMFWYRQDPGLGLRLIYFSYDVKMKEKGDIPEGYSVSREKKERFSLILESASTNQTSMYLCASSSRDRATYEQYFGPGTRLTVT.

The rearrangement joins TRBV7-2 to TRBJ2-5; TRBD2 might be the D (5 bases). Looked up from germline, CDR1 is SGHTA and CDR2 is FQGNSA. The CDR3 extends over 15 amino acids. V was trimmed by 2 bases and J by 0 bases, leaving 10 bases between them. For the CDR3, the DNA is TGTGCCAGCAGCTTAAACGGCGGGTACCAAGAGACCCAGTACTTC. This sequence encodes CASSLNGGYQETQYF.

This chain uses TRBV6-6 with TRBJ2-5; TRBD1 is a possible D gene (6 bases). The CDR3 has 14 amino acids. CDR1 is MNHNY and CDR2 is SVGAGI in the germline V gene (reference sequence). V was shortened by 6 bases and J by 2 bases, with 13 bases between the two germline ends. The CDR3 region has the DNA TGTGCCAGCAGACCCTGGACAGATCAAGAGACCCAGTACTTC. Translation: CASRPWTDQETQYF.

The CDR3 DNA reads as TGTGCCAGCAGTGTAGCGGGAGAGAACTACAATGAGCAGTTCTTC. Its translation is CASSVAGENYNEQFF. The J gene is TRBJ2-1, the V gene TRBV27; 9 bases match TRBD2. Germline CDR1 is MNHEY and CDR2 is SMNVEV (reference sequence). V was pared by 5 bases and J by 3 bases, with 5 bases of the junction left unmatched. The CDR3 spans 15 residues.

V and J are TRBV9 and TRBJ2-1; no definite D call. V was shortened by 4 bases and J by 4 bases, with 3 bases between the two germline ends. The CDR3 totals 11 residues. The germline V gene has CDR1 SGDLS and CDR2 YYNGEE. This chain's CDR3 is CASSQYNEQFF. In DNA, the CDR3 is TGTGCCAGCAGCCAGTACAATGAGCAGTTCTTC.

The chain is built from TRBV15 and TRBJ2-3; 9 positions match TRBD2. V was pared by 2 bases and J by 4 bases, with 16 bases of the junction left unmatched. This CDR3 comprises 19 residues. CDR1 and CDR2 (germline): LNHNV, YYDKDF (reference sequence). The DNA for the CDR3 is TGTGCCACCAGCAGATCCTTTATAGCGGGAGACCTCGGCGCAGATACGCAGTATTTT. Protein sequence: CATSRSFIAGDLGADTQYF.

The V and J genes are TRBV13 and TRBJ2-1; maybe TRBD2 (6 bases). CDR1 and CDR2 (germline): PRHDT, FYEKMQ (reference sequence). The CDR3 consists of 15 residues. Trimming took 5 bases from V and 9 from J, leaving 20 bases between them. CDR3 residues: CASSLGGSRLGEQFF. In DNA, the CDR3 is TGTGCCAGCAGCCTCGGGGGTTCCCGCCTCGGTGAGCAGTTCTTC.

The chain is built from TRBV30 and TRBJ1-1; 8 nucleotides align to TRBD1. The length of the CDR3 is 14 residues. Germline trimming cut 3 bases from V and 4 bases from J; bases unmatched to any gene: 7. Germline lookup yields CDR1 GTSNPN and CDR2 SVGIG (reference sequence). The CDR3 region is CAWRTGVFATEAFF. The CDR3 DNA is TGTGCCTGGAGGACAGGGGTTTTTGCCACTGAAGCTTTCTTT.

This clone has a handful of counts. This chain links TRBV7-2 with TRBJ2-3; 8 nucleotides line up with TRBD2. Germline CDR1 and CDR2: SGHTA and FQGNSA. Trimming took 5 bases from V and 2 from J; bases not matched to a gene: 3. CDR3 size: 14 residues. As DNA, the CDR3 is TGTGCCAGCAGCCCTGGACTAGCCACAGATACGCAGTATTTT. This sequence encodes CASSPGLATDTQYF.

The V gene is TRBV9, the J gene TRBJ2-3; 14 bases are shared with TRBD2. V lost 4 bases, J lost 3 bases, and 10 bases stayed unmatched. The CDR3 is 18 amino acids. Germline V lookup: CDR1 SGDLS, CDR2 YYNGEE. CDR3 protein: CASSFRGTSGSQTDTQYF. The CDR3 DNA sequence: TGTGCCAGCAGCTTCAGGGGGACTAGCGGGAGTCAGACAGATACGCAGTATTTT.

This rearrangement joins TRBV6-1 to TRBJ1-2; 8 bases are a match to TRBD1. The CDR3 totals 15 residues. Germline V gene data show CDR1 as MNHNS and CDR2 as SASEGT. Trimming at V came to 4 bases and at J to 2 bases, leaving 6 bases not matched to a gene. The CDR3 DNA follows: TGTGCCAGCAGTGCCACGTGGGACAGGAACTATGGCTACACCTTC. It encodes CASSATWDRNYGYTF.

The chain has TRBV21-1 and TRBJ2-3; TRBD1, the table's D call, was not compared with the DNA. TRBV21-1 is a recognized pseudogene. The CDR3 sequence is 16 residues long. The CDR3 DNA sequence: TGTGCCAGCGCCAGCCTGGGCAGCCACCCCGGAGATACGCAGTATTTT. Protein: CASASLGSHPGDTQYF.

The rearrangement uses TRBV28 and TRBJ1-1; D is perhaps TRBD1 (5 bases). Germline CDR1 is MDHEN and CDR2 is SYDVKM. CDR3 size: 18 residues. Trimming removed 3 bases at V and 4 bases at J, with 24 bases between. The CDR3 nucleotides are TGTGCCAGCAGTTTTCCATCCCCTGACGCCCTGGGGGGCACTGAAGCTTTCTTT. It codes for CASSFPSPDALGGTEAFF.

In its sample, this clone was seen a few times. V usage is TRBV5-1 and J usage is TRBJ1-1; D may be TRBD1 (5 bases). V dropped 0 bases and J dropped 1 base, with 7 bases sitting between them. This CDR3 has 14 amino acids. From germline, CDR1 is SGHRS and CDR2 YFSETQ. CDR3 sequence (DNA): TGCGCCAGCAGCTTGGGTGGGGCGAACACTGAAGCTTTCTTT. Its protein product is CASSLGGANTEAFF. Variable domain in full (rest from reference TRBV5-1 and TRBJ1-1): KAGVTQTPRYLIKTRGQQVTLSCSPISGHRSVSWYQQTPGQGLQFLFEYFSETQRNKGNFPGRFSGRQFSNSRSEMNVSTLELGDSALYLCASSLGGANTEAFFGQGTRLTVV.

The V gene is TRBV25-1, the J gene TRBJ2-6; no clear D. The V end was cut by 4 bases, the J end by 0 bases, with 10 bases between. Per germline, CDR1 MGHDK and CDR2 SYGVNS. The CDR3 loop spans 16 amino acids. CDR3 amino acids: CASSGSLISGANVLTF. CDR3 nucleotides: TGTGCCAGCAGTGGTAGTCTCATCTCTGGGGCCAACGTCCTGACTTTC.

This rearrangement joins TRBV6-5 to TRBJ2-7; D is possibly TRBD2 (7 bases). The V end lost 5 bases, the J end lost 3 bases, and 17 bases lay between the germline ends. The V gene's germline CDR1 is MNHEY and CDR2 SVGAGI. CDR3 size: 15 residues. The CDR3 DNA reads TGTGCCAGCAGTCCGACAGGCGGGGGAAACTACGAGCAGTACTTC. Translation: CASSPTGGGNYEQYF.

The chain carries TRBV19 and TRBJ1-5; perhaps TRBD1 as D (6 bases). This CDR3 has 12 amino acids. Trimming removed 7 bases at V and 7 bases at J, with 11 bases between. CDR1 and CDR2 (germline): LNHDA, SQIVND (reference sequence). The CDR3 DNA follows: TGTGCCAGTACGGGGGGCGGCCAGCCCCAGCATTTT. Translating it yields CASTGGGQPQHF.

This clone was found a few times. The chain joins TRBV5-1 to TRBJ2-3; D is ambiguous. This CDR3 region has 11 residues. The V gene lost 2 bases and the J gene lost 5 bases, with 3 bases spanning the gap. CDR1 is SGHRS and CDR2 is YFSETQ in the germline V gene. The CDR3 DNA sequence: TGCGCCAGCAGCTTCCTAGATACGCAGTATTTT. Its protein is CASSFLDTQYF.

V is TRBV6-6 and J is TRBJ2-4; perhaps TRBD2 as D (5 bases). This CDR3 comprises 13 residues. Trimming removed 7 bases from V and 8 bases from J, with 15 bases in between. The germline V gene encodes CDR1 MNHNY and CDR2 SVGAGI (reference sequence). The CDR3 nucleotides read TGTGCCAGCAACAAACGGGGAGTAGACATTCAGTACTTC. The encoded protein is CASNKRGVDIQYF.

The chain uses TRBV11-3 and TRBJ1-2; TRBD1 agrees at 10 bases. This CDR3 has 13 amino acids. Germline assignment: CDR1 SGHNT and CDR2 YENEEA. Unmatched junction bases numbered 9, after V lost 4 bases and J lost 13 bases. The CDR3 sequence: CASSSGQGGIATF. The CDR3 nucleotides are TGTGCCAGCAGCTCCGGACAGGGGGGAATCGCCACCTTC.

The rearrangement uses TRBV7-3 and TRBJ2-3; tentatively, D is TRBD2 (7 bases). Trimming left V 2 bases short and J 6 bases short, with 24 bases between. Germline CDR1 and CDR2: SGHTA and FQGTGA. The CDR3 runs to 18 residues. The CDR3 spells CASSLWPLGAGEQDTQYF. CDR3 coding DNA: TGTGCCAGCAGCTTATGGCCCCTGGGGGCGGGGGAGCAGGATACGCAGTATTTT.